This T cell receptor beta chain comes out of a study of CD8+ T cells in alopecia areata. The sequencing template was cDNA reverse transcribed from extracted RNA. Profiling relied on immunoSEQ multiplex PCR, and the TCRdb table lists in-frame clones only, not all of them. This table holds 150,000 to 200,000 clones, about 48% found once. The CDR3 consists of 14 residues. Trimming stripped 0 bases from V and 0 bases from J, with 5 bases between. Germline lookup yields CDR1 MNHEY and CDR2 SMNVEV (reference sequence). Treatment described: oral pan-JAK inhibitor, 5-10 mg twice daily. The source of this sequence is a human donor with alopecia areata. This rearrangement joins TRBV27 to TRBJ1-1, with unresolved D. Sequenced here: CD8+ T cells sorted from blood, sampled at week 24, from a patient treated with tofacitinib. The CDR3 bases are TGTGCCAGCAGTTTATCTTGGGTGAACACTGAAGCTTTCTTT. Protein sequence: CASSLSWVNTEAFF.